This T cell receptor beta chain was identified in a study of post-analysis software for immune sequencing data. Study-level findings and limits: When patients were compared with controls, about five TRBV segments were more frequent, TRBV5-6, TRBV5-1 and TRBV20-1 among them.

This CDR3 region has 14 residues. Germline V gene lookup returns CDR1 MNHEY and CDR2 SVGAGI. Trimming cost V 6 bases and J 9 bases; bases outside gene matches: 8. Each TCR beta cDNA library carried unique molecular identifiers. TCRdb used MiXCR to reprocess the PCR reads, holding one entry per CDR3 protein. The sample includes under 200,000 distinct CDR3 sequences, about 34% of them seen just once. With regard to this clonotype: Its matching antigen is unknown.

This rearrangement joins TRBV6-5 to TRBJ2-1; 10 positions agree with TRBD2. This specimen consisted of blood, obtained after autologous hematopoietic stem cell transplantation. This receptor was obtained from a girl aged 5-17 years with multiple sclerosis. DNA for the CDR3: TGTGCCAGCAGGGTACTAGCGGGACCGGGTGAGCAGTTCTTC. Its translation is CASRVLAGPGEQFF.